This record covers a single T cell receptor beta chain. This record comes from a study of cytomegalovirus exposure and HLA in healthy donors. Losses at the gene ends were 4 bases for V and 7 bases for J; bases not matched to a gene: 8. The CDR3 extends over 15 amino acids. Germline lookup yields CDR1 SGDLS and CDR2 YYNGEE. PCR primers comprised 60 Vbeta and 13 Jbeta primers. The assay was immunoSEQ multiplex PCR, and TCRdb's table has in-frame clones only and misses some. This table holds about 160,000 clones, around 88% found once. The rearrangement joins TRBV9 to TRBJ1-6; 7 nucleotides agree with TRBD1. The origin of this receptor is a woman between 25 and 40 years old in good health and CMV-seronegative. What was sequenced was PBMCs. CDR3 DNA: TGTGCCAGCAGCCCGCCGACAGGGACAAATTCACCCCTCCACTTT. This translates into CASSPPTGTNSPLHF.